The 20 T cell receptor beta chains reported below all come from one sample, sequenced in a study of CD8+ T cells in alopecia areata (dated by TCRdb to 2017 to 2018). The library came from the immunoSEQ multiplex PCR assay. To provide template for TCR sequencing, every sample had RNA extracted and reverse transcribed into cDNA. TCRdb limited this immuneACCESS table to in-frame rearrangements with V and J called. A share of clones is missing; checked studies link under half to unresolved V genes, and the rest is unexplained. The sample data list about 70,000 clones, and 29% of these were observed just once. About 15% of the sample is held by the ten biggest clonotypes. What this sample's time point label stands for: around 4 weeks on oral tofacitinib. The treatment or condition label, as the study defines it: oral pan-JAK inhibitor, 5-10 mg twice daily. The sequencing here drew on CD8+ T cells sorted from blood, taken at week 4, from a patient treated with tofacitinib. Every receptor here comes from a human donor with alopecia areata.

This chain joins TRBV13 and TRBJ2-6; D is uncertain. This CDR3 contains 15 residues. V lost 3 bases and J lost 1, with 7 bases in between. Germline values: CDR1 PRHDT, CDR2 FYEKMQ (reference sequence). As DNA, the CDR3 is TGTGCCAGCAGCTTTAAAGATTCTGGGGCCAACGTCCTGACTTTC. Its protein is CASSFKDSGANVLTF.

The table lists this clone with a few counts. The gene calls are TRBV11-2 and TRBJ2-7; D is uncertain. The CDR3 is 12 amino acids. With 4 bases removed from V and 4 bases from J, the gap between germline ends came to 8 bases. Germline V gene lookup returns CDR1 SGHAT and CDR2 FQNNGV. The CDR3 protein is CASSSARYEQYF. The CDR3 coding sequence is TGTGCCAGCAGCTCGGCCCGTTACGAGCAGTACTTC.

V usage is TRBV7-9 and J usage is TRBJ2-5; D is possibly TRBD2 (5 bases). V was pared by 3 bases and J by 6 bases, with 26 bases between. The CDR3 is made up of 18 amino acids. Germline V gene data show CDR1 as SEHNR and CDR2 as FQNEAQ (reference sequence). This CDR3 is CASSFPQQTNRAGKTQYF. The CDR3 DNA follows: TGTGCCAGCAGCTTCCCTCAACAAACGAATAGGGCCGGGAAGACCCAGTACTTC.

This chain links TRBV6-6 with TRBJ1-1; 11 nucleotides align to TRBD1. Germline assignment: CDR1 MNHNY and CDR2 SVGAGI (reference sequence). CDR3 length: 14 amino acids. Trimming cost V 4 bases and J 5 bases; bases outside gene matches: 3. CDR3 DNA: TGTGCCAGCAGTTCGGACAGGGGGCGGACTGAAGCTTTCTTT. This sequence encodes CASSSDRGRTEAFF.

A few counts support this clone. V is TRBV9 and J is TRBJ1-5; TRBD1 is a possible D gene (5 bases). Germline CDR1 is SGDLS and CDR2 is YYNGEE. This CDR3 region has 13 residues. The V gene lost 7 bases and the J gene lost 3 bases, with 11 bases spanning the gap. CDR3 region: CASSQGYNQPQHF. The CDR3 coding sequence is TGTGCCAGCTCTCAGGGATACAATCAGCCCCAGCATTTT. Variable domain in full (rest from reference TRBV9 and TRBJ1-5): DSGVTQTPKHLITATGQRVTLRCSPRSGDLSVYWYQQSLDQGLQFLIQYYNGEERAKGNILERFSAQQFPDLHSELNLSSLELGDSALYFCASSQGYNQPQHFGDGTRLSIL.

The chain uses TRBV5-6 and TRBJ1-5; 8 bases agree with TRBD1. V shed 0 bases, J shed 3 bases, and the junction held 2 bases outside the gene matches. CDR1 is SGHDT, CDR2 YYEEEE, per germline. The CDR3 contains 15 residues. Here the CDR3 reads CASSLAGGNNQPQHF. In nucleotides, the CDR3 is TGTGCCAGCAGCTTGGCAGGGGGCAACAATCAGCCCCAGCATTTT.

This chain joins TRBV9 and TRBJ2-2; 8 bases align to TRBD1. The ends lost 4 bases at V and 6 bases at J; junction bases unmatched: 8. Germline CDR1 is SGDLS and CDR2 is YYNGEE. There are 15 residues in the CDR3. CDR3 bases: TGTGCCAGCAGCCCCCGGACAGGGTCAGCCGGGGAGCTGTTTTTT. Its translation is CASSPRTGSAGELFF.

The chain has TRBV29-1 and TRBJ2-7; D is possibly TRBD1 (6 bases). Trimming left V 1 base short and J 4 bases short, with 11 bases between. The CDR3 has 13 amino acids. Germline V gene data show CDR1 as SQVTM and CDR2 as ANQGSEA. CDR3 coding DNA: TGCAGCGTTGAAGCAGGGGTCGCATACGAGCAGTACTTC. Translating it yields CSVEAGVAYEQYF.

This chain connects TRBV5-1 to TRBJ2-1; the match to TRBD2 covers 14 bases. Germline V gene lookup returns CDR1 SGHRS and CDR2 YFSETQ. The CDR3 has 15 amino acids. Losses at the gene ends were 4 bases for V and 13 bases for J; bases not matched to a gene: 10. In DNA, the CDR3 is TGCGCCAGCAGCGGAGAGGGACTAGCGGGAGAGGAACAGTTCTTC. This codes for CASSGEGLAGEEQFF.

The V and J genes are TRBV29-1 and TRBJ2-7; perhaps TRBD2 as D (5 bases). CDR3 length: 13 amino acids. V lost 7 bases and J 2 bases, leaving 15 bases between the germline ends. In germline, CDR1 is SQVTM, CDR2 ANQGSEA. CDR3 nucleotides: TGCAGCGCCGAGGCGGGTATCCCCTACGAGCAGTACTTC. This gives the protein CSAEAGIPYEQYF.

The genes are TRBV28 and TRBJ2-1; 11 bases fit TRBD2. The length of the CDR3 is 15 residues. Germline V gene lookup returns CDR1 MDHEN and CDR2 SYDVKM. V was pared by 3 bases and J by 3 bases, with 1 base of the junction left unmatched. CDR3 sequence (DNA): TGTGCCAGCAGTTTTCTAGCGGGAGGCTACAATGAGCAGTTCTTC. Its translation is CASSFLAGGYNEQFF.

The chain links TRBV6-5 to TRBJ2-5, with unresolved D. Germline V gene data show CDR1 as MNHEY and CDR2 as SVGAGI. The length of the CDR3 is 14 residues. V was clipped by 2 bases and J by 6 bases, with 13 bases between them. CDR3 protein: CASSYRAPPQTQYF. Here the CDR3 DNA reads TGTGCCAGCAGTTACCGTGCGCCCCCCCAGACCCAGTACTTC.

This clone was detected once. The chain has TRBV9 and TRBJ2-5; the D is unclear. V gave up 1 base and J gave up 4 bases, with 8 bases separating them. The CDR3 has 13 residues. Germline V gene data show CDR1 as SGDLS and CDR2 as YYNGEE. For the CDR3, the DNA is TGTGCCAGCAGCGTAAACTGGGGAGAGACCCAGTACTTC. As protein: CASSVNWGETQYF.

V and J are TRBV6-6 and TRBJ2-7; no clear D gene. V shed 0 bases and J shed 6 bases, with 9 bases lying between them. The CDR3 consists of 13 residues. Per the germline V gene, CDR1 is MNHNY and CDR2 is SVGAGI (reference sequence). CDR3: CASSYSTGFEQYF. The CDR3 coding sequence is TGTGCCAGCAGTTACTCGACGGGCTTCGAGCAGTACTTC.

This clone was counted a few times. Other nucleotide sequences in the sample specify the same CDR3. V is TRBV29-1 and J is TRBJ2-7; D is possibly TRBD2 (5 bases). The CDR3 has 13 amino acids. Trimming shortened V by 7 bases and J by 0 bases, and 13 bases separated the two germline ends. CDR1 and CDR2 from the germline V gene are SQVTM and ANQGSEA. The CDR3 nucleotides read TGCAGCGCCAGGACGGGAAGCTCCTACGAGCAGTACTTC. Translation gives CSARTGSSYEQYF.

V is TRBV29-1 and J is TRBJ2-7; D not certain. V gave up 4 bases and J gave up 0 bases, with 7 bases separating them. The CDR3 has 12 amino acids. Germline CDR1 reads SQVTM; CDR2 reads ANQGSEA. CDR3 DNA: TGCAGCGTTGTGGCGAACTCCTACGAGCAGTACTTC. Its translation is CSVVANSYEQYF.

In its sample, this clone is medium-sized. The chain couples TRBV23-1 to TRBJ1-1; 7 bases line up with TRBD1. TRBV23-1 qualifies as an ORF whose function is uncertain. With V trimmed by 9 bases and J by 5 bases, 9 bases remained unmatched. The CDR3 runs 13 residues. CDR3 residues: CASRGPPRTEAFF. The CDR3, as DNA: TGCGCCAGTAGGGGGCCGCCAAGGACTGAAGCTTTCTTT.

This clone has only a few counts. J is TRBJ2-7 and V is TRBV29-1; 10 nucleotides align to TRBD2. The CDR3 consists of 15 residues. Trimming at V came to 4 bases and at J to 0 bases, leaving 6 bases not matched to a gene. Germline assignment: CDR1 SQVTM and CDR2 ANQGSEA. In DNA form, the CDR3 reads TGCAGCGTTGCCACCGGGACTAGCGTCTCCTACGAGCAGTACTTC. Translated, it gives CSVATGTSVSYEQYF.

CDR3 protein: CASSVEGATDTQYF. The DNA for the CDR3 is TGTGCCAGCAGCGTAGAGGGAGCCACAGATACGCAGTATTTT. The J gene is TRBJ2-3, the V gene TRBV9; a weak D match, TRBD2 (5 bases). Germline V gives CDR1 SGDLS, CDR2 YYNGEE. This CDR3 is built from 14 residues. V shed 0 bases and J shed 2 bases, with 7 bases lying between them.

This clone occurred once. Here the CDR3 reads CASSQGSSGTKSYNEQFF. CDR3 bases: TGTGCCAGCAGCCAAGGATCCTCCGGGACTAAATCCTACAATGAGCAGTTCTTC. This chain connects TRBV4-2 to TRBJ2-1, with 7 bases lining up with TRBD2. CDR3 length: 18 amino acids. CDR1 LGHNA and CDR2 YNFKEQ come from the germline V gene. The junction had 10 bases not matched to a gene; V was cut back by 1 base and J by 1 base.